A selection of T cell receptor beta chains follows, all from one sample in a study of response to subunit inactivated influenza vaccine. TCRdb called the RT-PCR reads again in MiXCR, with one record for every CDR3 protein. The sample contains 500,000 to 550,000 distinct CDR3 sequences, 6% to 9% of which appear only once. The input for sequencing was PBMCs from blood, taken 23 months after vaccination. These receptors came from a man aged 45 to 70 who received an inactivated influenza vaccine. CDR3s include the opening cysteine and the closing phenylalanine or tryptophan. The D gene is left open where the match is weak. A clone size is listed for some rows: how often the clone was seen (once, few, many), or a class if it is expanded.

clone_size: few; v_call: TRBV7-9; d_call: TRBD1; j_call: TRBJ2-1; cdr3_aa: CASSIGTAGNNEQFF
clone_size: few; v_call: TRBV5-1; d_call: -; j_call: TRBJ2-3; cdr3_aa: CASRLATDTQYF
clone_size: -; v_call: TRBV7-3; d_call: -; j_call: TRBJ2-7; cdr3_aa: CASSLNPNYEQYF
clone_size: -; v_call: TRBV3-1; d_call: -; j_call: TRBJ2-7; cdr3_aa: CASSPGAGEQYF
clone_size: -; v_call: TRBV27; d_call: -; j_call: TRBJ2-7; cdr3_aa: CASSFAGWAEQYF
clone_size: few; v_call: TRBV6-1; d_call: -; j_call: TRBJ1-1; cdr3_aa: CASREATPNTEAFF
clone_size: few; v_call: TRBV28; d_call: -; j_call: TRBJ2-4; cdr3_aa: CASSLLDGGAKNIQYF
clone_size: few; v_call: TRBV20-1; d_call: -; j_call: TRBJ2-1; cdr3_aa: CSARATLGGGIGTYNEQFF
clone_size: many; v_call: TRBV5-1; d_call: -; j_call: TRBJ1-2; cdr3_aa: CASSSGGYGYTF
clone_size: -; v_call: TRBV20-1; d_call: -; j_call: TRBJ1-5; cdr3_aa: CSARRLARNQPQHF
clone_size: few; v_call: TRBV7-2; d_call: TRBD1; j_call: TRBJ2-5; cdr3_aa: CASSLTGGAGTQYF
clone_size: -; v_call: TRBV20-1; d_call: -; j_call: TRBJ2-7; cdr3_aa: CSALGVAHEQYF
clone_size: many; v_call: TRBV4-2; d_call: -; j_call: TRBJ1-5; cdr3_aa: CASSQVAMQPQHF
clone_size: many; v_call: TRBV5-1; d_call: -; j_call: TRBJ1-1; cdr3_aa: CASSLVLGTEAFF
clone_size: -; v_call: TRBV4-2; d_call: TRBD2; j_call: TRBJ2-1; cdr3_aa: CASSQDLASGTYYNEQFF
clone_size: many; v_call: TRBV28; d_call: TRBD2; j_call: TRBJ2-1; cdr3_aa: CASSLAGSMGNEQFF
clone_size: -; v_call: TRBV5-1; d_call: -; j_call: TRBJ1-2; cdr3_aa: CASSRPGRANYGYTF
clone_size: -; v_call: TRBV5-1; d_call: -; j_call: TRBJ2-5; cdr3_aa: CASSVTGTYQETQYF
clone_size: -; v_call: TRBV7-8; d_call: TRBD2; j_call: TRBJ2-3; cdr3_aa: CASSLMSGGPSDTQYF
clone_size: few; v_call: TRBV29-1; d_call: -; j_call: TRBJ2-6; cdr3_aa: CSVLDGAGANVLTF
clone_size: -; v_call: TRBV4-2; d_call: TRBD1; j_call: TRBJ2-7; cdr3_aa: CASSQDRGRGHEQYF
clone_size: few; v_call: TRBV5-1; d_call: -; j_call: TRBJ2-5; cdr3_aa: CASSLAGFQETQYF